The text below deals with one T cell receptor beta chain. Its antigen remains unknown. The junction departs from the called germline gene at one end, perhaps through a read error. This sample is drawn from a study of cytomegalovirus exposure and HLA in healthy donors. Looking at the study overall: The study placed around 80% of its approximately 360 genotyped donors in the Caucasian-associated ancestry cluster.

PCR involved 60 Vbeta and 13 Jbeta primers. This table comes from immunoSEQ multiplex PCR, and its TCRdb copy is limited to in-frame clones, with some not included. Counted here are around 110,000 clones, roughly 72% occurring once; the ten biggest clones make up around 7.4%. Findings of the study overall: Excluded: some indistinguishable V segments such as TRBV6-2 and TRBV6-3. Among TCR beta chains, those listed as cytomegalovirus-associated numbered some 160.

The V gene's germline CDR1 is GTSNPN and CDR2 SVGIG (reference sequence). This CDR3 has 13 residues. Source material: PBMCs. V usage is TRBV30 and J usage is TRBJ2-4; D tentatively reads TRBD1 or TRBD2 (5 bases each). The receptor was derived from a man in his thirties or forties in good health and CMV-seronegative. The CDR3 here is CAWTAGAKNIQYF. The DNA for the CDR3 is TGTGCTTGGACTGCAGGGGCCAAAAACATTCAGTACTTC.